This TCR beta chain originates from a study of T cells after yellow fever vaccination. Study-wide points: Detected again after the booster were most primary-vaccination clones, at about 96% CD4 and approximately 85% CD8. Researchers cautioned that FACS-sorted repertoires could harbor abundant clonotypes contaminating from the bulk population. Weaker overall, the secondary response nonetheless peaked faster (day 5 versus 15).

TCR cDNA, made by 5'RACE template switching, carried an added universal primer site and UMIs. Using its own MiXCR run on the 5' RACE reads, TCRdb lists one record per CDR3 protein. The sample yields some 220,000 distinct CDR3 sequences, 3.2% seen once. This clonotype was picked up many times. The antigen is not known. V dropped 7 bases and J dropped 4 bases, with 17 bases sitting between them. The CDR3 covers 14 residues. The germline V gene encodes CDR1 MNHNY and CDR2 SVGAGI (reference sequence). This specimen consisted of CD4+ T cells sorted from PBMCs, obtained 10 days after the yellow fever booster vaccination. J is TRBJ2-7 and V is TRBV6-6; a weak D match, TRBD1 (6 bases). This clonotype was obtained from a man aged 18 to 29 who received the YFV17D yellow fever vaccine. The CDR3 DNA follows: TGTGCCAGCACAAAAGACAGGCCCTCATACGAGCAGTACGTC. Protein product: CASTKDRPSYEQYV.